Reported below is one TCR beta chain. Its target is unknown. The data belong to a study of T-cell memory formation after mild COVID-19. Study-level results: Clones which contracted sat mainly in CM and EM if CD4+, and in EMRA if CD8+. Contracting clones from day 15 to 85 showed balanced CD4/CD8; later expanders favored CD4+. Pre-infection memory showed some responding clones, and this suggested that cross-reactive memory joined.

The CDR3 totals 18 residues. Germline-derived CDR1 and CDR2 are MNHEY and SVGAGI. The V segment lost 5 bases and the J segment 0 bases; nucleotides outside the gene matches: 12. TCR alpha and TCR beta cDNA libraries carrying sample barcodes and UMIs were produced by 5'RACE using constant-segment primers. MiXCR was run by TCRdb on the 5' RACE reads, yielding one entry per CDR3 protein. The sample shows hundreds of thousands of distinct CDR3 sequences, roughly 17% of them seen only once. The chain employs TRBV6-5 and TRBJ2-1; 8 nucleotides line up with TRBD2. The source is an adult woman who had mild COVID-19 (a few samples of this study predate the infection). Cell type and time point are not known. Sequencing input: PBMCs or a T cell subset sorted from them (not recorded which). CDR3 nucleotide sequence: TGTGCCAGCAGTCCCAAGACTAGCGCCTTGAGCTCCTACAATGAGCAGTTCTTC. Translated, it gives CASSPKTSALSSYNEQFF.